One sample yielded the 18 T cell receptor beta chains listed below, sequenced in a study of T-cell memory formation after mild COVID-19. Using its own MiXCR run on the 5' RACE reads, TCRdb lists one record per CDR3 protein. The sample has around 530,000 distinct CDR3 sequences, approximately 21% seen once. The sequenced sample consisted of PBMCs or a T cell subset sorted from them (not recorded which). All receptors come from an adult woman who had mild COVID-19 (a few samples of this study predate the infection). Cell type and time point are not known.

The CDR3 region has the DNA TGTGCCAGCAGCTGGGGGTGGGGGACTGAAGAGACCCAGTACTTC. Translation: CASSWGWGTEETQYF. J is TRBJ2-5 and V is TRBV11-2; a possible D gene is TRBD2 (6 bases). The CDR3 loop spans 15 amino acids. Trimming took 4 bases from V and 3 from J, leaving 15 bases between them. Germline CDR1 and CDR2: SGHAT and FQNNGV. Combining the CDR3 with reference TRBV11-2 and TRBJ2-5 gives the whole variable domain EAGVAQSPRYKIIEKRQSVAFWCNPISGHATLYWYQQILGQGPKLLIQFQNNGVVDDSQLPKDRFSAERLKGVDSTLKIQPAKLEDSAVYLCASSWGWGTEETQYFGPGTRLLVL.

The chain has TRBV6-6 and TRBJ2-7, with 7 nucleotides matching TRBD2. The CDR3 totals 13 residues. Losses at the gene ends were 8 bases for V and 6 bases for J; bases not matched to a gene: 10. Germline V gene sequence: CDR1 MNHNY, CDR2 SVGAGI (reference sequence). The CDR3 sequence is CASGWRELGEQYF. Written as DNA, the CDR3 is TGTGCCAGCGGTTGGCGGGAGTTAGGCGAGCAGTACTTC.

This clonotype has only a few counts. V usage is TRBV5-1 and J usage is TRBJ2-3; D call uncertain. Germline loops: CDR1 SGHRS, CDR2 YFSETQ. The CDR3 spans 14 residues. V was clipped by 3 bases and J by 5 bases, with 13 bases between them. For the CDR3, the DNA is TGCGCCAGCAGCTCCCCTCTCCTTGGAGATACGCAGTATTTT. This gives the protein CASSSPLLGDTQYF.

This clonotype was detected only a few times. V usage is TRBV9 and J usage is TRBJ2-7; no clear D. CDR3 length equals 15 residues. Trimming stripped 0 bases from V and 5 bases from J, with 15 bases between. CDR1 is SGDLS, CDR2 YYNGEE, per germline. CDR3 protein: CASSVGDTSTHEQYF. The CDR3 DNA follows: TGTGCCAGCAGCGTAGGTGACACCAGTACCCACGAGCAGTACTTC.

CDR3 nucleotide sequence: TGTGCCAGCAGCGTAGAAGGGGGGGCCACCTACGAGCAGTACTTC. Protein: CASSVEGGATYEQYF. This sequence joins TRBV9 and TRBJ2-7; D perhaps matches TRBD2 (7 bases). V lost 0 bases to trimming and J lost 2 bases, with 12 bases between them. Germline CDR1 reads SGDLS; CDR2 reads YYNGEE. The CDR3 contains 15 residues.

This clonotype was seen a handful of times. V is TRBV24-1 and J is TRBJ1-5; D is unclear. Trimming stripped 2 bases from V and 3 bases from J, with 13 bases between. This CDR3 region has 16 residues. CDR1 is KGHDR, CDR2 SFDVKD, per germline. CDR3 nucleotides: TGTGCCACCAGTGATTCGTCCGTATTCGACAATCAGCCCCAGCATTTT. This codes for CATSDSSVFDNQPQHF.

This clonotype has just a few counts. This chain uses TRBV9 with TRBJ2-7; 9 bases map to TRBD2. The V gene end was trimmed by 4 bases and the J gene end by 7 bases; junction bases not matched to a gene: 12. This CDR3 is 15 amino acids long. CDR1 and CDR2 from the germline V gene are SGDLS and YYNGEE. The CDR3 region is CASSTGPAGGEEQYF. CDR3 coding DNA: TGTGCCAGCAGCACCGGCCCAGCGGGGGGAGAGGAGCAGTACTTC.

The chain recombines TRBV4-3 with TRBJ1-2; 7 bases line up with TRBD1. The CDR3 covers 14 residues. Germline CDR1 reads LGHNA; CDR2 reads YSLEER. The ends lost 4 bases at V and 2 bases at J; junction bases unmatched: 4. In DNA form, the CDR3 reads TGCGCCAGCAGCCGACAGGGCGTAAACTATGGCTACACCTTC. Protein product: CASSRQGVNYGYTF.

The chain has TRBV29-1 and TRBJ2-1, with D unclear. There are 11 residues in the CDR3. Germline CDR1 reads SQVTM; CDR2 reads ANQGSEA. V lost 6 bases, J lost 4 bases, and 7 bases lay in between. CDR3 protein: CSVWLYNEQFF. In nucleotides, the CDR3 is TGCAGCGTCTGGCTGTACAATGAGCAGTTCTTC.

The chain combines TRBV28 with TRBJ1-4; possibly TRBD1 for D (5 bases). This CDR3 region has 16 residues. The germline gives CDR1 MDHEN, CDR2 SYDVKM. Trimming shortened V by 0 bases and J by 4 bases, and 12 bases separated the two germline ends. In DNA form, the CDR3 reads TGTGCCAGCAGTTTATGGGGGACGGAAATTAATGAAAAACTGTTTTTT. This sequence encodes CASSLWGTEINEKLFF.

The chain recombines TRBV4-2 with TRBJ2-3; D may be TRBD1 (6 bases). The CDR3 loop spans 16 amino acids. V shed 0 bases and J shed 2 bases, with 12 bases lying between them. Germline CDR1 LGHNA, CDR2 YNFKEQ. The CDR3 bases are TGTGCCAGCAGCCAAGAAGGGGGTGGGAACACAGATACGCAGTATTTT. Its translation is CASSQEGGGNTDTQYF.

There are a few counts of this clonotype. V is TRBV5-1 and J is TRBJ2-7; the D gene is possibly TRBD2 (6 bases). Trimming removed 0 bases at V and 5 bases at J, with 12 bases between. CDR3 length equals 14 residues. The germline V gene has CDR1 SGHRS and CDR2 YFSETQ. The DNA for the CDR3 is TGCGCCAGCAGCTTGGGACTAGTGAGACACGAGCAGTACTTC. As protein: CASSLGLVRHEQYF.

The chain has TRBV14 and TRBJ2-7, with TRBD1 identical over 9 bases. This CDR3 comprises 15 residues. The ends lost 5 bases at V and 2 bases at J; junction bases unmatched: 7. The V gene's germline CDR1 is SGHDN and CDR2 FVKESK. The DNA for the CDR3 is TGTGCCAGCAGCTTCCGGACAGGGGCCCCCTACGAGCAGTACTTC. It is translated as CASSFRTGAPYEQYF.

The chain employs TRBV24-1 and TRBJ2-5; the D gene is possibly TRBD1 (6 bases). The germline V gene has CDR1 KGHDR and CDR2 SFDVKD. Between the trimmed V and J ends, which lost 5 bases and 5 bases, there was a span of 11 bases. This CDR3 comprises 13 residues. The CDR3 nucleotides read TGTGCCACCAGTGTGGGGGCCAGGGAGACCCAGTACTTC. Translating gives CATSVGARETQYF.

A few counts support this clonotype. The chain is built from TRBV7-9 and TRBJ2-3; D call uncertain. Germline V gene data show CDR1 as SEHNR and CDR2 as FQNEAQ (reference sequence). The CDR3 length is 14 residues. V was pared by 3 bases and J by 4 bases, with 11 bases between. Written as DNA, the CDR3 is TGTGCCAGCAGCTTCACCGGTAGTTCAGATACGCAGTATTTT. The encoded protein is CASSFTGSSDTQYF.

The chain joins TRBV6-6 to TRBJ2-7, with D possibly called TRBD1 or TRBD2 (5 bases each). The germline gives CDR1 MNHNY, CDR2 SVGAGI (reference sequence). The ends were cut back, 5 bases at V and 2 bases at J, with 13 bases in the middle. The CDR3 covers 14 residues. CDR3 sequence: CASSNGDGPYEQYF. The CDR3, as DNA: TGTGCCAGCAGTAACGGGGACGGACCCTACGAGCAGTACTTC.

This chain uses TRBV4-1 with TRBJ1-2; D uncertain. The V end was cut by 1 base, the J end by 4 bases, with 10 bases between. CDR1 and CDR2 from the germline V gene are MGHRA and YSYEKL. CDR3 length equals 14 residues. In DNA form, the CDR3 reads TGCGCCAGCAGCCAAGTATCCTTGGCCTATGGCTACACCTTC. Its translation: CASSQVSLAYGYTF.

The table lists this clonotype with a few counts. This chain joins TRBV7-6 and TRBJ1-3, with D unresolved. Trimming shortened V by 3 bases and J by 0 bases, and 30 bases separated the two germline ends. The CDR3 contains 22 residues. In germline, CDR1 is SGHVS, CDR2 FNYEAQ. The chain's CDR3 is CASSFFGPRQDGGEDSGNTIYF. CDR3 bases: TGTGCCAGCAGCTTTTTCGGCCCGCGCCAGGACGGCGGAGAGGACTCTGGAAACACCATATATTTT.